One sample yielded the 9 T cell receptor beta chains listed below, sequenced in a study of metastatic and nonmetastatic thyroid tumors. Until they underwent thyroid surgery, no patient had received any treatment. Through MiXCR, TCRdb re-clonotyped the PCR reads. The sample consists of fewer than 25,000 clones, around 19% of them appearing once. Material for sequencing was adjacent normal tissue. The origin of the receptors is a male donor with papillary thyroid cancer or a benign thyroid nodule (not recorded which). Some clones in this sample may be carry-over from other donors' samples.

This clone was seen ten or more times. The J gene is TRBJ2-1, the V gene TRBV30, with D perhaps matching TRBD1 or TRBD2 (7 bases each). Trimming pared 5 bases from V and 5 bases from J, leaving 13 bases between. This CDR3 contains 13 residues. Per germline, CDR1 GTSNPN and CDR2 SVGIG (reference sequence). CDR3 bases: TGTGCCTGGGACAGGGAGGGCAACAATGAGCAGTTCTTC. Translation gives CAWDREGNNEQFF.

This clone is labeled medium-sized. This rearrangement joins TRBV12-3 or TRBV12-4 to TRBJ2-2, with D tentatively TRBD2 (6 bases). The CDR3 consists of 13 residues. The V end was cut by 4 bases, the J end by 6 bases, with 9 bases between. CDR3 residues: CASSWGRPGELFF. DNA of the CDR3: TGTGCCAGCAGTTGGGGGAGGCCCGGGGAGCTGTTTTTT.

The table lists this clone with a few counts. The V and J genes are TRBV28 and TRBJ2-7; D is unresolved. This CDR3 has 16 residues. V was trimmed by 6 bases and J by 0 bases, leaving 18 bases between them. Germline lookup yields CDR1 MDHEN and CDR2 SYDVKM. As DNA, the CDR3 is TGTGCCAGCAGCCAGTGGGCCGGAAGTCCCTCCTACGAGCAGTACTTC. Translation: CASSQWAGSPSYEQYF.

This clone was counted only a few times. The chain is built from TRBV2 and TRBJ1-1; no firm D call. The CDR3 sequence is 12 residues long. Germline V lookup: CDR1 SNHLY, CDR2 FYNNEI. With 3 bases removed from V and 5 bases from J, the gap between germline ends came to 7 bases. Here the CDR3 reads CASSEIGTEAFF. The CDR3, as DNA: TGTGCCAGCAGTGAGATAGGGACTGAAGCTTTCTTT. Looking up the rest from reference TRBV2 and TRBJ1-1 gives the full variable domain: EPEVTQTPSHQVTQMGQEVILRCVPISNHLYFYWYRQILGQKVEFLVSFYNNEISEKSEIFDDQFSVERPDGSNFTLKIRSTKLEDSAMYFCASSEIGTEAFFGQGTRLTVV.

Regarding this clone: The junction shows a germline mismatch at one end, possibly a read error. V is TRBV12-3 or TRBV12-4 and J is TRBJ2-2; maybe TRBD2 (5 bases). CDR3 length: 15 residues. The CDR3 region has the DNA TGTGCCAGCAGTTATTCCTTCGGACTCACCGGGGAGCTTTTTTTT. Translating it yields CASSYSFGLTGELFF.

This clone was detected ten times or more. The sample carries other DNA sequences with the same CDR3. The chain links TRBV7-6 to TRBJ2-5; either TRBD1 or TRBD2 may supply D (5 bases each). V was cut by 5 bases and J by 4 bases, with 11 bases left in between. Germline V lookup: CDR1 SGHVS, CDR2 FNYEAQ. CDR3 length equals 13 residues. CDR3 amino acids: CASSPTGPETQYF. CDR3 DNA: TGTGCCAGCAGCCCGACGGGACCAGAGACCCAGTACTTC.

The sample holds many counts of this clone. This sequence may be a read error, since a much larger clone differs from it by one base. The sample contains more than one DNA sequence encoding this CDR3. This rearrangement joins TRBV16 to TRBJ2-2; D is tentatively TRBD1 or TRBD2 (5 bases each). Germline assignment: CDR1 KGHSY and CDR2 FQNENV. CDR3 length: 13 amino acids. The CDR3 DNA reads TGTGCCAGCAGCCAAAGGGGTGACGGGGAGCTGCTTTTT. Residues: CASSQRGDGELLF.

This clone appeared many times. The same CDR3 can be traced to other DNA sequences in this sample. This sequence joins TRBV7-3 and TRBJ2-2; tentatively, D is TRBD1 or TRBD2 (5 bases each). This CDR3 spans 14 amino acids. The V end lost 5 bases, the J end lost 5 bases, and 12 bases lay between the germline ends. CDR1 SGHTA and CDR2 FQGTGA come from the germline V gene. CDR3 loop: CASSPRGGTGELFF. CDR3 sequence (DNA): TGTGCCAGCAGCCCCCGGGGCGGGACCGGGGAGCTGTTTTTT. Full variable domain (remainder filled in from reference TRBV7-3 and TRBJ2-2): GAGVSQTPSNKVTEKGKYVELRCDPISGHTALYWYRQSLGQGPEFLIYFQGTGAADDSGLPNDRFFAVRPEGSVSTLKIQRTERGDSAVYLCASSPRGGTGELFFGEGSRLTVL.

This clone has ten or more counts. V gene TRBV6-1 combines with J gene TRBJ1-4, with D perhaps matching TRBD1 (5 bases). CDR1 is MNHNS and CDR2 is SASEGT in the germline V gene. CDR3 length: 12 amino acids. V was clipped by 10 bases and J by 8 bases, with 14 bases between them. CDR3 coding DNA: TGTGCCACCGTGGGGGGAGGCGAAAAACTGTTTTTT. Amino acid sequence: CATVGGGEKLFF.